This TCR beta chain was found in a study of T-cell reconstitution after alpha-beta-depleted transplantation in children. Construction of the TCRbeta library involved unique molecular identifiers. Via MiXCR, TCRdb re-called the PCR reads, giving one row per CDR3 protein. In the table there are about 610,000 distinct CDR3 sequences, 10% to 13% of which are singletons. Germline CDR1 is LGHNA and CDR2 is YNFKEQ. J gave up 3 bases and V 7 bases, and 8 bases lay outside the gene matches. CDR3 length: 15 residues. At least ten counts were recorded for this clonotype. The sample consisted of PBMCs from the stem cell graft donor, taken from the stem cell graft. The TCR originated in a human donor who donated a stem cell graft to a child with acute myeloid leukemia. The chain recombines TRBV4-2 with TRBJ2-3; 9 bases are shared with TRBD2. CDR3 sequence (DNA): TGTGCCAGCACCGACCCGGGACTAGCAACAGATACGCAGTATTTT. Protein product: CASTDPGLATDTQYF.